This T cell receptor beta chain was obtained from a study of T cell responses to AZD1222 COVID-19 vaccine. The study, taken as a whole, reports: Repertoire samples came only from after the peak T cell response. Spike was spanned by vaccine-associated CD4 TCRs, which were dominant at 160-218 and 743-854.

In the case of this clone: Its antigen remains unknown.

Trimming pared 7 bases from V and 5 bases from J, leaving 14 bases between. The CDR3 has 12 residues. The germline V gene has CDR1 GTSNPN and CDR2 SVGIG (reference sequence). The table came from immunoSEQ multiplex PCR; TCRdb's copy has only in-frame clones and leaves some out. This repertoire shows about 140,000 clones, 89% found once; its top ten account for over 3.5%. The receptor comes from an adult in good health. The specimen was peripheral blood, collected on day 0 of AZD1222 vaccination. The chain couples TRBV30 to TRBJ1-2; no clear D gene. The CDR3 here is CASRTYTYGYTF. The CDR3 DNA reads as TGTGCCTCTAGGACGTACACTTATGGCTACACCTTC.